These T cell receptor beta chains were read from a single sample in a study of OX40 agonist ivuxolimab in advanced cancers. Measured with immunoSEQ multiplex PCR; TCRdb has only the in-frame clones, and not every one. This sample carries around 60,000 clones, over 80% of them seen once, and the ten largest clones take around 1.8%. Sequenced here: CD4+ or CD8+ T cells sorted from blood, sampled in a trial of the OX40 agonist ivuxolimab. The origin of the receptors is an adult with an advanced solid tumor such as melanoma, head and neck, liver or kidney cancer. CDR3s include the opening cysteine and the closing phenylalanine or tryptophan. D genes are given only for firm matches. Clone size is shown for a subset of rows, as once, few, many or a class of expanded clone.

>-|TRBV15|once|TRBJ2-7
CATSRDRGRNLNYEQYF
TGTGCCACCAGCAGAGATAGAGGTCGGAACTTGAACTACGAGCAGTACTTC
>TRBD2|TRBV7-2|-|TRBJ2-3
CASSLQRGGPTDTQYF
TGTGCCAGCAGCTTACAGCGGGGGGGGCCGACAGATACGCAGTATTTT
>-|TRBV19|-|TRBJ1-3
CASRAGLSGNTIYF
TGTGCCAGTAGGGCGGGACTCTCTGGAAACACCATATATTTT
>-|TRBV19|-|TRBJ2-2
CASSIGRANTGELFF
TGTGCCAGTAGTATCGGCCGCGCGAACACCGGGGAGCTGTTTTTT
>-|TRBV7-9|-|TRBJ1-4
CASSSGQFVQKLFF
TGTGCCAGCAGCTCGGGCCAGTTTGTTCAAAAACTGTTTTTT
>-|TRBV10-1|-|TRBJ2-3
CASSDFRGSTDTQYF
TGCGCCAGCAGTGATTTTCGGGGGAGCACAGATACGCAGTATTTT
>-|TRBV6-6|-|TRBJ1-2
CASSSADQTYYGYTF
TGTGCCAGCAGCAGTGCGGACCAGACCTATTATGGCTACACCTTC
>TRBD1|TRBV19|-|TRBJ1-5
CASSIAGQISNQPQHF
TGTGCCAGTAGTATCGCGGGACAGATTAGCAATCAGCCCCAGCATTTT
>TRBD1|TRBV6-1|-|TRBJ2-3
CASSERGTDTDTQYF
TGTGCCAGCAGTGAAAGGGGGACAGACACAGATACGCAGTATTTT
>-|TRBV5-4|few|TRBJ2-1
CASRSEVQRGEQFF
TGTGCCAGCAGGTCGGAGGTCCAAAGGGGTGAGCAGTTCTTC
>TRBD1|TRBV7-8|once|TRBJ1-1
CASSLGGTGASEAFF
TGTGCCAGCAGCTTAGGGGGGACAGGTGCTAGTGAAGCTTTCTTT
>TRBD2|TRBV4-1|few|TRBJ2-3
CASSPLAGGLADTQYF
TGCGCCAGCAGCCCCCTAGCGGGGGGGCTTGCAGATACGCAGTATTTT
>TRBD1|TRBV5-1|-|TRBJ2-2
CASTSGLGTGYTGELFF
TGCGCCAGCACCTCGGGCCTCGGGACAGGGTACACCGGGGAGCTGTTTTTT
>TRBD2|TRBV27|-|TRBJ2-2
CASKRGDNTGELFF
TGTGCCAGCAAGCGGGGGGATAACACCGGGGAGCTGTTTTTT
>TRBD1|TRBV18|-|TRBJ2-5
CASSLGTEETQYF
TGTGCCAGCTCACTTGGGACAGAAGAGACCCAGTACTTC
>-|TRBV28|-|TRBJ1-1
CASRGGRVNTEAFF
TGTGCCAGCAGGGGCGGACGGGTAAACACTGAAGCTTTCTTT